Listed below are T cell receptor beta chains from one sample, sequenced in a study of blood T cell repertoires in COVID-19. Profiled with immunoSEQ multiplex PCR; TCRdb holds only in-frame clones, not every one. The sample comprises 95,000 to 100,000 clones, around 80% of which are singletons, and about 24% rests with the top ten. The sample taken for sequencing was peripheral blood. The origin of the receptors is a human donor in a cohort sampled during active COVID-19. CDR3s include the opening cysteine and the closing phenylalanine or tryptophan. The D gene is left open where the match is weak. Rows may omit the clone size; those that give it use once, few, many or a size class.

d_call	v_call	j_call	cdr3_length	clone_size	cdr3_nt	cdr3_aa
-	TRBV12-3/TRBV12-4	TRBJ2-5	12	-	TGTGCCAGCAGTCCCAGCGGCGAGACCCAGTACTTC	CASSPSGETQYF
-	TRBV29-1	TRBJ2-5	13	-	TGCAGCGTTGGGTCCGGGAATCAAGAGACCCAGTACTTC	CSVGSGNQETQYF
-	TRBV7-8	TRBJ1-5	16	-	TGTGCCAGCAGCTTTCGGACAAATATGGGCAATCAGCCCCAGCATTTT	CASSFRTNMGNQPQHF
TRBD2	TRBV9	TRBJ2-2	13	-	TGTGCCAGCAGGACGGGAGGGTACGGGGAGCTGTTTTTT	CASRTGGYGELFF
-	TRBV9	TRBJ1-1	14	-	TGTGCCAGCAGCCCGAGGACAGAGAACACTGAAGCTTTCTTT	CASSPRTENTEAFF
-	TRBV9	TRBJ1-1	14	-	TGTGCCAGCAGCGTAGTGCTAACGGGCACTGAAGCTTTCTTT	CASSVVLTGTEAFF
TRBD2	TRBV29-1	TRBJ2-7	12	few	TGCAGCGTGGGACTAGTCTCCTACGAGCAGTACTTC	CSVGLVSYEQYF
TRBD1	TRBV27	TRBJ2-7	15	once	TGTGCCAGCAGTTTAGCCCCGACAGGGAACTACGAGCAGTACTTC	CASSLAPTGNYEQYF
TRBD2	TRBV7-6	TRBJ2-1	15	-	TGTGCCAGCAGCTCAACGGGAGGGGGGTACAATGAGCAGTTCTTC	CASSSTGGGYNEQFF
TRBD2	TRBV5-5	TRBJ2-3	16	-	TGTGCCAGCAGCTTGGGTGCGGGAGGGCCGCGAGATACGCAGTATTTT	CASSLGAGGPRDTQYF
TRBD2	TRBV3-1/TRBV3-2	TRBJ2-7	15	once	TGTGCCAGCAGCCCGCATGGGGAGGGCCACTACGAGCAGTACTTC	CASSPHGEGHYEQYF
-	TRBV6-5	TRBJ1-1	14	-	TGTGCCAGCAGGGGAGATATTTTGAACACTGAAGCTTTCTTT	CASRGDILNTEAFF
TRBD2	TRBV7-2	TRBJ2-1	15	-	TGTGCCAGCAGCGACGGGGGGGCCCTCGTTAGTGAGCAGTTCTTC	CASSDGGALVSEQFF
-	TRBV5-4	TRBJ2-1	14	-	TGTGCCAGCACCTTCCTCTCCGGGGGCAATGAGCAGTTCTTC	CASTFLSGGNEQFF
TRBD1	TRBV5-8	TRBJ1-4	17	-	TGTGCCAGCAGCCCAGGGACAGGGTCGGTTCAAAATGAAAAACTGTTTTTT	CASSPGTGSVQNEKLFF
-	TRBV4-3	TRBJ2-5	15	-	TGCGCCAGCAGCCATGGGACTGGGCTTGGAGAGACCCAGTACTTC	CASSHGTGLGETQYF
-	TRBV5-1	TRBJ2-7	16	-	TGCGCCAGCAGCTTGATGAGTAGCCAACCCACCTACGAGCAGTACTTC	CASSLMSSQPTYEQYF
-	TRBV12-5	TRBJ2-7	14	once	TGTGCTAGTGGTTTGGGTCCTCCGAGTTACGAGCAGTACTTC	CASGLGPPSYEQYF
TRBD1	TRBV6-5	TRBJ1-2	14	-	TGTGCCAGCAGTTACACAGGACAGGGGGCTGGTTACACCTTC	CASSYTGQGAGYTF
TRBD1	TRBV5-6	TRBJ1-2	16	-	TGTGCCAGCAGCCCTACCGGGACAGGGGGCAGCTATGGCTACACCTTC	CASSPTGTGGSYGYTF
-	TRBV18	TRBJ1-1	14	-	TGTGCCAGCTCAGGCCTTGACAGGAACACTGAAGCTTTCTTT	CASSGLDRNTEAFF
-	TRBV7-8	TRBJ2-2	16	-	TGTGCCAGCAGACCAGACAGGCCTTCGAACACCGGGGAGCTGTTTTTT	CASRPDRPSNTGELFF
TRBD2	TRBV4-2	TRBJ2-1	18	-	TGTGCCAGCAGCCTACAAATAGACGGTGCCGGGACTAGCAGTGAGCAGTTCTTC	CASSLQIDGAGTSSEQFF
TRBD2	TRBV7-2	TRBJ2-7	15	-	TGTGCCAGCAGCCCCCTAGCGGGGAGATACTACGAGCAGTACTTC	CASSPLAGRYYEQYF
TRBD2	TRBV29-1	TRBJ2-5	15	-	TGCAGCGTCCCGGGACTAGCGGGAGGGCAAGAGACCCAGTACTTC	CSVPGLAGGQETQYF
-	TRBV24-1	TRBJ2-3	16	-	TGTGCCACCAGTGATCTGGACACAACTAGCACAGATACGCAGTATTTT	CATSDLDTTSTDTQYF
TRBD1	TRBV5-8	TRBJ1-2	14	-	TGTGCCAGCAGCGTAACAGGGGGCCCGTATGGCTACACCTTC	CASSVTGGPYGYTF
TRBD2	TRBV6-6	TRBJ2-7	15	-	TGTGCCAGCACCAAGACTAGCGGGGGCCACTACGAGCAGTACTTC	CASTKTSGGHYEQYF
-	TRBV4-1	TRBJ1-4	15	-	TGCGCCAGCAACCCTTTCGGGGGTGGGAATGAAAAACTGTTTTTT	CASNPFGGGNEKLFF
TRBD1	TRBV2	TRBJ1-2	14	-	TGTGCCAGCAGTTACCTACAGGGGGACTATGGCTACACCTTC	CASSYLQGDYGYTF
-	TRBV5-4	TRBJ1-6	16	-	TGTGCCAGCAGCTTCGACCGGGGGGTTGGTGGTTCACCCCTCCACTTT	CASSFDRGVGGSPLHF
TRBD1	TRBV20-1	TRBJ1-1	11	-	TGCAGTGCTAAACAACAGGGGGCTGCTTTCTTT	CSAKQQGAAFF
-	TRBV11-2	TRBJ2-3	12	-	TGTGCCAGCAGCCGAGCGAGGGTTACGCAGTATTTT	CASSRARVTQYF
TRBD2	TRBV24-1	TRBJ2-1	14	once	TGTGCCACCAGTCCGGGGGGCTCCTACAATGAGCAGTTCTTC	CATSPGGSYNEQFF
-	TRBV21-1	TRBJ1-1	19	-	TGTGCCAGCAGCAAAGGGGGGCAGGAGGTTCGTGATATAAACACTGAAGCTTTCTTT	CASSKGGQEVRDINTEAFF
-	TRBV11-2	TRBJ2-7	15	-	TGTGCCAGCAGCTTAGATACAGGCCCGGGCTACGAGCAGTACTTC	CASSLDTGPGYEQYF
TRBD2	TRBV4-2	TRBJ2-5	15	-	TGTGCCAGCAGCCCGGGGACTAGCGGCCAAGAGACCCAGTACTTC	CASSPGTSGQETQYF